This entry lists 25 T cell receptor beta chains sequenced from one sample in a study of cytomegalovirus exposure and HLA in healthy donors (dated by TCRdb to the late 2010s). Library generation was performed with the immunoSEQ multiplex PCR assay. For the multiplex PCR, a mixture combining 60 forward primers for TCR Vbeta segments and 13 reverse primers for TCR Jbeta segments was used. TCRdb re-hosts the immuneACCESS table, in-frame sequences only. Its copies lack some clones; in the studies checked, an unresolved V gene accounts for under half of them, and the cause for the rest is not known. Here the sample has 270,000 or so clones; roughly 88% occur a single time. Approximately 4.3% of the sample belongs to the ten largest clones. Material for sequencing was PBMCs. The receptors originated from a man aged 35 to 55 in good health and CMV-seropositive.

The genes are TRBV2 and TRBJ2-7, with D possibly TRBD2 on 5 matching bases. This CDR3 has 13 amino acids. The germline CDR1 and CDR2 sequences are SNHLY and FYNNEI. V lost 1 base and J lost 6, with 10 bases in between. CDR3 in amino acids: CASSEGTEAEQYF. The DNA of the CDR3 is TGTGCCAGCAGTGAAGGGACGGAGGCCGAGCAGTACTTC.

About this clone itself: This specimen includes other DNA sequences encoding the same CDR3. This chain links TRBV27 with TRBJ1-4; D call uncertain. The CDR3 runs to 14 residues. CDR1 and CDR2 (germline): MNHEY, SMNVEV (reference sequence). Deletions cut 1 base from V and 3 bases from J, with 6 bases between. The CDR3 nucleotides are TGTGCCAGCAGTTTATACGCGTCTAATGAAAAACTGTTTTTT. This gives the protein CASSLYASNEKLFF. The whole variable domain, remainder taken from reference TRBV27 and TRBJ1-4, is EAQVTQNPRYLITVTGKKLTVTCSQNMNHEYMSWYRQDPGLGLRQIYYSMNVEVTDKGDVPEGYKVSRKEKRNFPLILESPSPNQTSLYFCASSLYASNEKLFFGSGTQLSVL.

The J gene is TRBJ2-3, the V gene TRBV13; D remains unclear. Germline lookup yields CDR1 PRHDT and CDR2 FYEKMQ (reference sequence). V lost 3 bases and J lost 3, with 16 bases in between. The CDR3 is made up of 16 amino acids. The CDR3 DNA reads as TGTGCCAGCAGCTTCGCCCCGTTTAGAGCGACAGATACGCAGTATTTT. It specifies CASSFAPFRATDTQYF.

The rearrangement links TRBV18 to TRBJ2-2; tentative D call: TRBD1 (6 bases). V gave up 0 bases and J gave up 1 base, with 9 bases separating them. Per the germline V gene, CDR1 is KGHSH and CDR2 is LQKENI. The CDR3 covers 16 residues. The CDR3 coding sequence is TGTGCCAGCTCACCACCGGGCAGGGGGAACACCGGGGAGCTGTTTTTT. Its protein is CASSPPGRGNTGELFF.

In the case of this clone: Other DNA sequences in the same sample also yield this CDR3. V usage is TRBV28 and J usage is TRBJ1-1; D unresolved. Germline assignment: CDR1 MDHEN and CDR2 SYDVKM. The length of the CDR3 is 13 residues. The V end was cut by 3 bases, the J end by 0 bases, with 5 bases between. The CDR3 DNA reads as TGTGCCAGCAGTTTCTCGGTGAACACTGAAGCTTTCTTT. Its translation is CASSFSVNTEAFF.

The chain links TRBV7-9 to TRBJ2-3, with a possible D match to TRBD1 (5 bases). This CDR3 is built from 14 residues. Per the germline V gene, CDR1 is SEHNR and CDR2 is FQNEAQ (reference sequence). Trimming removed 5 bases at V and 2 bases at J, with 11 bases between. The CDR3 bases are TGTGCCAGCAGCGCCGACAGAACCACAGATACGCAGTATTTT. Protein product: CASSADRTTDTQYF.

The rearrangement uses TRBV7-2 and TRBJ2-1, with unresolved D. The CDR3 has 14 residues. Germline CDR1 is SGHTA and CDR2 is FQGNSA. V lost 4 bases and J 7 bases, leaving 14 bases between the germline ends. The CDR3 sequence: CASSWAGRINEQFF. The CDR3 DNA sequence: TGTGCCAGCAGCTGGGCAGGCAGAATAAATGAGCAGTTCTTC.

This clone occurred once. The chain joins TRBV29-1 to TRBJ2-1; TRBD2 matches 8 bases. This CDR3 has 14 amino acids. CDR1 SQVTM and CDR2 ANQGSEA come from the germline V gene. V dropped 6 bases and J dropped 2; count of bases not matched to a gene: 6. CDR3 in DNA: TGCAGCGTCTTACGGGAGGGTACCTACAATGAGCAGTTCTTC. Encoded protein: CSVLREGTYNEQFF.

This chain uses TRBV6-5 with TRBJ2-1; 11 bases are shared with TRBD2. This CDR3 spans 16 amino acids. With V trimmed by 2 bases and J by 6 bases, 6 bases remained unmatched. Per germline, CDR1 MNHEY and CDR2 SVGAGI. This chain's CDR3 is CASSYRLAGGRNEQFF. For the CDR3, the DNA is TGTGCCAGCAGTTACCGGCTAGCGGGAGGACGCAATGAGCAGTTCTTC.

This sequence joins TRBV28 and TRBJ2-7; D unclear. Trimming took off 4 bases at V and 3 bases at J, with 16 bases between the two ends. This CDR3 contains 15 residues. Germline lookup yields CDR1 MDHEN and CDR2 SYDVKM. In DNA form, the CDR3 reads TGTGCCAGCAGTTCGGGTCCTACCGCCCTCTACGAGCAGTACTTC. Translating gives CASSSGPTALYEQYF.

CDR3 sequence: CASSQFGQANSPLHF. CDR3 sequence (DNA): TGTGCCAGCAGCCAGTTTGGACAGGCGAATTCACCCCTCCACTTT. The chain has TRBV4-2 and TRBJ1-6, with TRBD1 matching 7 bases. Germline CDR1 is LGHNA and CDR2 is YNFKEQ. The CDR3 sequence is 15 residues long. V shed 3 bases and J 7 bases; nucleotides not matched to a gene: 6.

The DNA for the CDR3 is TGTGCCAGCAGCCAATATTCAGGGTTCACTGAAGCTTTCTTT. Amino acids: CASSQYSGFTEAFF. This chain joins TRBV14 and TRBJ1-1; perhaps TRBD1 as D (5 bases). V lost 2 bases, J lost 4 bases, and 11 bases lay in between. This CDR3 comprises 14 residues. Germline loops: CDR1 SGHDN, CDR2 FVKESK.

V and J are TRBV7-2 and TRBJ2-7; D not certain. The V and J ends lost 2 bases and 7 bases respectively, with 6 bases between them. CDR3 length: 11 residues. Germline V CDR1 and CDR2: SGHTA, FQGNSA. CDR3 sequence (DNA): TGTGCCAGCAGCTTAACCGCGGAGCAGTACTTC. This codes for CASSLTAEQYF.

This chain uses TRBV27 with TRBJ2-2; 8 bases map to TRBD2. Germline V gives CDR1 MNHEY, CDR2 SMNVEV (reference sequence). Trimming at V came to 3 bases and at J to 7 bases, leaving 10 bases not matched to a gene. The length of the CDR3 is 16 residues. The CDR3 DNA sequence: TGTGCCAGCAGTTTGGTACCGCGGGGGGTCGGCGGGGAGCTGTTTTTT. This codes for CASSLVPRGVGGELFF.

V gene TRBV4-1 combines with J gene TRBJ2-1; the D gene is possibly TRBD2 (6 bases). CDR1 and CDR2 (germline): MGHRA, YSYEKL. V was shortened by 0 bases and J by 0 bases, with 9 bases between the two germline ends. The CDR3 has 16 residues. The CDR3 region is CASSQETGVSYNEQFF. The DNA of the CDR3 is TGCGCCAGCAGCCAAGAAACGGGAGTCTCCTACAATGAGCAGTTCTTC.

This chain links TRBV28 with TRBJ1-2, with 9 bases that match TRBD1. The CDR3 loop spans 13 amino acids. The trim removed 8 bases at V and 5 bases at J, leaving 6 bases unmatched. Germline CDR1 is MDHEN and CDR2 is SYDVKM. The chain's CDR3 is CASGQGRGYGYTF. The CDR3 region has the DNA TGTGCCAGCGGACAGGGGAGGGGATATGGCTACACCTTC.

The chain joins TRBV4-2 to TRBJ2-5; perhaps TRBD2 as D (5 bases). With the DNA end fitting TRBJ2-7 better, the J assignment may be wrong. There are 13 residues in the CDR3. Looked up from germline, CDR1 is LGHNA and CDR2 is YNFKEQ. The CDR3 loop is CASSRMIATEQYF. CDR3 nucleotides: TGTGCCAGCAGCCGCATGATAGCGACCGAGCAGTACTTC.

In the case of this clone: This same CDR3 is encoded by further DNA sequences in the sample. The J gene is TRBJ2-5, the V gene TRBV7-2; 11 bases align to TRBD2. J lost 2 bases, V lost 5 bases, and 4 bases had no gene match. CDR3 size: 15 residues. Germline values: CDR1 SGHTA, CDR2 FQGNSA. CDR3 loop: CASSPRTSGQETQYF. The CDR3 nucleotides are TGTGCCAGCAGCCCACGGACTAGCGGGCAAGAGACCCAGTACTTC.

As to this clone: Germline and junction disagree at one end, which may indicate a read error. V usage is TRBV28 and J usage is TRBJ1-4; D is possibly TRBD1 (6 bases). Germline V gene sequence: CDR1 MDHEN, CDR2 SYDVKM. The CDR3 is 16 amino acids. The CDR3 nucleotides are TGTGCCAGCAGTTCAGCAACCCCAGGGGCGCGCGACCCCTTAATTTTT. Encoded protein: CASSSATPGARDPLIF.

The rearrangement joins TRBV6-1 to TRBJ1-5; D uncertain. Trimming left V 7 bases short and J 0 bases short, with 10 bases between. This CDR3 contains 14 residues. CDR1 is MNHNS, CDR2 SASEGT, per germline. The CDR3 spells CASTAGYSNQPQHF. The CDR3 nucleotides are TGTGCCAGCACCGCAGGTTATAGCAATCAGCCCCAGCATTTT.

In DNA, the CDR3 is TGTGCCAGCAGATTGACAGGGGGAAGCTCCTACGAGCAGTACTTC. It specifies CASRLTGGSSYEQYF. V usage is TRBV27 and J usage is TRBJ2-7; TRBD1 aligns across 9 bases. V shed 6 bases, J shed 0 bases, and the junction held 6 bases outside the gene matches. From germline, CDR1 is MNHEY and CDR2 SMNVEV (reference sequence). This CDR3 spans 15 amino acids.

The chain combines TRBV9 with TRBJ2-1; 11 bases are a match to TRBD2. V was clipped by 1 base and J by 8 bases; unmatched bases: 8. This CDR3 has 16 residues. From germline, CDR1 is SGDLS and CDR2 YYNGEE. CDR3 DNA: TGTGCCAGCAGCGTACCAACTAGCGGGAGTGGCTATGAGCAGTTCTTC. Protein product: CASSVPTSGSGYEQFF.

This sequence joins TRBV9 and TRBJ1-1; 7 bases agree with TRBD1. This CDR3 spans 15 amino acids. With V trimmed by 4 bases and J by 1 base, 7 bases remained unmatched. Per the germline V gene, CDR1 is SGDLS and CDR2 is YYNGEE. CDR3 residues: CASSTAGTANTEAFF. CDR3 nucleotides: TGTGCCAGCAGCACAGCCGGGACAGCGAACACTGAAGCTTTCTTT.

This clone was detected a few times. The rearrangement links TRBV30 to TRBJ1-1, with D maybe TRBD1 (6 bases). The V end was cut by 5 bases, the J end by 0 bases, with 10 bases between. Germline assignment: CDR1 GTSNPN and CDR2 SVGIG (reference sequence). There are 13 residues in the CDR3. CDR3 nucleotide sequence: TGTGCCTGGGGACAGATTATGAACACTGAAGCTTTCTTT. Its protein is CAWGQIMNTEAFF.

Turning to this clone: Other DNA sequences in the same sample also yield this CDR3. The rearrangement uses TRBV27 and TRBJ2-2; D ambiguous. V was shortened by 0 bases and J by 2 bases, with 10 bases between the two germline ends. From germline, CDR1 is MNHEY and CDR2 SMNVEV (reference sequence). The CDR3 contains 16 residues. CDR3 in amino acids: CASSLSGPVNTGELFF. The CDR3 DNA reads TGTGCCAGCAGTTTATCTGGGCCGGTTAACACCGGGGAGCTGTTTTTT.